The 10 T cell receptor beta chains reported below all come from one sample, sequenced in a study of shared clonotypes between healthy human individuals. Clones were sequenced by immunoSEQ multiplex PCR, and TCRdb holds only the in-frame ones, with some missing. Here the sample spans roughly 2.5 million clones, around nine tenths being singletons. What was sequenced was naive CD4+ T cells sorted from blood. Indicated subset: CD45RA+ positively selected. Receptor source: a young man in good health.

The chain couples TRBV2 to TRBJ1-6; D is perhaps TRBD1 (6 bases). Trimming took 7 bases from V and 2 from J, leaving 12 bases between them. The CDR3 loop spans 15 amino acids. Looked up from germline, CDR1 is SNHLY and CDR2 is FYNNEI. The CDR3 DNA follows: TGTGCCAGCAAGCTGGGACAAGCCTATAATTCACCCCTCCACTTT. Encoded protein: CASKLGQAYNSPLHF.

The chain carries TRBV14 and TRBJ1-6; tentative D call: TRBD1 (5 bases). Germline V gene data show CDR1 as SGHDN and CDR2 as FVKESK. V dropped 4 bases and J dropped 3 bases, with 13 bases sitting between them. The CDR3 is 16 amino acids. The CDR3 region has the DNA TGTGCCAGCAGCCCCGTTGGGGGAGACTATAATTCACCCCTCCACTTT. It translates to CASSPVGGDYNSPLHF.

About this clone itself: The same CDR3 also results from other DNA sequences found in this sample. The chain is built from TRBV29-1 and TRBJ2-6; D gene ambiguous. CDR1 is SQVTM, CDR2 ANQGSEA, per germline. The CDR3 is 13 amino acids. V shed 5 bases and J shed 0 bases, with 5 bases lying between them. The CDR3 region is CSVRSSGANVLTF. The CDR3 DNA follows: TGCAGCGTTCGAAGCTCTGGGGCCAACGTCCTGACTTTC.

This clone was observed a single time. The V and J genes are TRBV6-1 and TRBJ2-5; weak D call: TRBD1 (6 bases). CDR3 length: 14 residues. V lost 4 bases, J lost 4 bases, and 13 bases lay in between. Germline values: CDR1 MNHNS, CDR2 SASEGT. CDR3 region: CASSGGAGVETQYF. In nucleotides, the CDR3 is TGTGCCAGCAGTGGAGGGGCAGGGGTAGAGACCCAGTACTTC.

In nucleotides, the CDR3 is TGTGCCAGCAGGGAAGCGGGAGACAATGAGCAGTTCTTC. Translated: CASREAGDNEQFF. The chain uses TRBV7-9 and TRBJ2-1; 8 positions match TRBD2. Germline values: CDR1 SEHNR, CDR2 FQNEAQ (reference sequence). Trimming took 6 bases from V and 5 from J; bases not matched to a gene: 3. This CDR3 comprises 13 residues.

This clone appeared once. At the DNA level, this CDR3 is encoded by other sequences in the same sample as well. J is TRBJ1-3 and V is TRBV30; possibly TRBD1 for D (5 bases). The CDR3 is 13 residues long. V lost 2 bases and J lost 4, with 9 bases in between. Per the germline V gene, CDR1 is GTSNPN and CDR2 is SVGIG (reference sequence). The CDR3 DNA sequence: TGTGCCTGGAGTCGGGACTCAGGAAACACCATATATTTT. This encodes CAWSRDSGNTIYF.

The chain is built from TRBV15 and TRBJ2-2; D may match TRBD1 or TRBD2 (5 bases each). CDR3 length: 13 residues. V was pared by 5 bases and J by 8 bases, with 12 bases between. CDR1 is LNHNV, CDR2 YYDKDF, per germline (reference sequence). The CDR3 coding sequence is TGTGCCACCAGCCCGGGACGATTAGGGGAGCTGTTTTTT. Its translation: CATSPGRLGELFF. Full variable domain (remainder filled in from reference TRBV15 and TRBJ2-2): DAMVIQNPRYQVTQFGKPVTLSCSQTLNHNVMYWYQQKSSQAPKLLFHYYDKDFNNEADTPDNFQSRRPNTSFCFLDIRSPGLGDTAMYLCATSPGRLGELFFGEGSRLTVL.

This chain joins TRBV5-1 and TRBJ2-1, with D perhaps TRBD2 (5 bases). V gave up 1 base and J gave up 8 bases, with 13 bases separating them. The CDR3 length is 14 residues. CDR1 and CDR2 from the germline V gene are SGHRS and YFSETQ. This CDR3 is CASSLRWETYEQFF. CDR3 coding DNA: TGCGCCAGCAGCTTGAGGTGGGAGACCTATGAGCAGTTCTTC.

This clone was counted a few times. This CDR3 is also generated by other DNA sequences in the sample. V usage is TRBV5-1 and J usage is TRBJ1-6; D is uncertain. V was clipped by 0 bases and J by 9 bases, with 7 bases between them. Germline loops: CDR1 SGHRS, CDR2 YFSETQ. CDR3 length: 13 residues. The CDR3 protein is CASSLAGVSPLHF. Written as DNA, the CDR3 is TGCGCCAGCAGCTTGGCTGGGGTTTCACCCCTCCACTTT.

The chain couples TRBV19 to TRBJ2-7, with unresolved D. V was cut by 5 bases and J by 2 bases, with 10 bases left in between. There are 13 residues in the CDR3. CDR1 LNHDA and CDR2 SQIVND come from the germline V gene (reference sequence). The CDR3 is CASSVTVPYEQYF. The CDR3 DNA is TGTGCCAGTAGTGTTACAGTACCCTACGAGCAGTACTTC.